This T cell receptor (beta chain) was captured by sequencing in a study of T cells in Graves' hyperthyroidism and ophthalmopathy. Lactation, pregnancy, other autoimmune disease or uncontrolled infection excluded patients. Used for diagnoses were clinical symptoms, serum thyroxine and TRAb, thyroid ultrasound and orbital computed tomography. PBMCs were derived from 7.5 to 10 ml fresh peripheral blood. It was RNA transcripts that yielded the amplified TCR beta CDR3 regions. The study used the HTBI primer set for a first-round RT-PCR of the TCR CDR3. TCRdb ran MiXCR on the multiplex PCR reads and lists one entry per CDR3 protein. The sample shows around 600,000 distinct CDR3 sequences, around 14% of them seen only once. Regarding the study as a whole: Most thyroid clonotypes expanded above 0.001 were also detected in blood.

A few counts support this clonotype. Its target is unknown. The sequence came from a woman aged 18 to 35 with Graves' ophthalmopathy. Sequenced material: blood.

CDR3 sequence reads: CASSYLITGELFF. CDR3 coding DNA: TGTGCCAGCAGTTACCTTATCACCGGGGAGCTGTTTTTT. The chain is built from TRBV6-2 or TRBV6-3 and TRBJ2-2; D is ambiguous. Germline-derived CDR1 and CDR2 are MNHEY and SVGEGT. The CDR3 extends over 13 amino acids. V lost 2 bases and J 4 bases, leaving 5 bases between the germline ends.